What follows are 9 T cell receptor beta chains derived from one specimen sequenced in a study of T-cell memory formation after mild COVID-19. TCRdb analysed the 5' RACE reads with MiXCR anew, one entry per CDR3 protein. The sample includes approximately 44,000 distinct CDR3 sequences, approximately 6.8% of them seen just once. Sequencing was done on a sample of PBMCs or a T cell subset sorted from them (not recorded which). Receptors originate from a young man who had mild COVID-19 (a few samples of this study predate the infection). Cell type and time point are not known.

There are many counts of this clonotype. V usage is TRBV5-1 and J usage is TRBJ2-5; a weak D match, TRBD2 (5 bases). CDR1 is SGHRS, CDR2 YFSETQ, per germline. The CDR3 is 14 residues long. V lost 6 bases, J lost 5 bases, and 17 bases lay in between. The CDR3 DNA reads as TGCGCCAGCACCCCGGGGAGCGGTAGGGAGACCCAGTACTTC. This encodes CASTPGSGRETQYF.

The table lists this clonotype with a few counts. The chain carries TRBV7-2 and TRBJ1-2; 10 bases align to TRBD1. This CDR3 contains 15 residues. J lost 4 bases, V lost 5 bases, and 7 bases had no gene match. Germline loops: CDR1 SGHTA, CDR2 FQGNSA. CDR3 sequence reads: CASSQIGTGVYGYTF. The CDR3 DNA sequence: TGTGCCAGCAGCCAGATTGGGACAGGGGTCTATGGCTACACCTTC.

V gene TRBV6-5 combines with J gene TRBJ2-1, with 9 bases aligning to TRBD1. The CDR3 covers 15 residues. The V and J ends lost 7 bases and 9 bases, in that order; junction bases with no gene match: 13. Germline-derived CDR1 and CDR2 are MNHEY and SVGAGI. DNA for the CDR3: TGTGCCAGCACTTCCCGCCCGACAGGGGGTTCTGAGCAGTTCTTC. Its translation is CASTSRPTGGSEQFF.

This clonotype was counted between two and nine times. The CDR3 sequence: CASSLVGLEETQYF. DNA for the CDR3: TGTGCCAGCAGCTTGGTCGGGCTCGAGGAGACCCAGTACTTC. The chain uses TRBV5-4 and TRBJ2-5; D remains ambiguous. The CDR3 runs to 14 residues. Deletions cut 0 bases from V and 5 bases from J, with 11 bases between. CDR1 is SGHNT and CDR2 is YYREEE in the germline V gene (reference sequence). Based on the CDR3 plus reference TRBV5-4 and TRBJ2-5, the full variable domain is ETGVTQSPTHLIKTRGQQVTLRCSSQSGHNTVSWYQQALGQGPQFIFQYYREEENGRGNFPPRFSGLQFPNYSSELNVNALELDDSALYLCASSLVGLEETQYFGPGTRLLVL.

This clonotype has just a few counts. The genes are TRBV7-9 and TRBJ1-1; TRBD1 might be the D (5 bases). The V gene's germline CDR1 is SEHNR and CDR2 FQNEAQ (reference sequence). Trimming left V 3 bases short and J 3 bases short, with 8 bases between. The CDR3 length is 13 residues. Written as DNA, the CDR3 is TGTGCCAGCAGCTTTCTAGGGGACACTGAAGCTTTCTTT. Translated: CASSFLGDTEAFF. Together with reference TRBV7-9 and TRBJ1-1, the CDR3 gives the full variable domain: DTGVSQNPRHKITKRGQNVTFRCDPISEHNRLYWYRQTLGQGPEFLTYFQNEAQLEKSRLLSDRFSAERPKGSFSTLEIQRTEQGDSAMYLCASSFLGDTEAFFGQGTRLTVV.

The rearrangement uses TRBV5-5 and TRBJ2-1, with TRBD1 matching over 7 bases. V was clipped by 6 bases and J by 4 bases; unmatched bases: 10. CDR3 length: 15 residues. Looked up from germline, CDR1 is SGHKS and CDR2 is YYEKEE (reference sequence). The CDR3 protein is CASIPPGTVYNEQFF. CDR3 in DNA: TGTGCCAGCATTCCTCCCGGGACAGTTTACAATGAGCAGTTCTTC.

This clonotype was detected only a few times. J is TRBJ2-1 and V is TRBV3-1; 10 bases agree with TRBD2. The CDR3 spans 14 residues. CDR1 is LGHDT and CDR2 is YNNKEL in the germline V gene (reference sequence). The ends lost 9 bases at V and 4 bases at J; junction bases unmatched: 6. CDR3 sequence: CARLTSGEYNEQFF. CDR3 DNA sequence: TGTGCCAGACTAACTAGCGGGGAGTACAATGAGCAGTTCTTC.

This clonotype was seen ten or more times. This chain links TRBV18 with TRBJ1-1; D not resolved. V shed 5 bases and J shed 2 bases, with 6 bases lying between them. CDR1 and CDR2 from the germline V gene are KGHSH and LQKENI. The CDR3 loop spans 12 amino acids. The chain's CDR3 is CASSYLNTEAFF. CDR3 in DNA: TGTGCCAGCTCATACCTAAACACTGAAGCTTTCTTT. Combining the CDR3 with reference TRBV18 and TRBJ1-1 gives the whole variable domain NAGVMQNPRHLVRRRGQEARLRCSPMKGHSHVYWYRQLPEEGLKFMVYLQKENIIDESGMPKERFSAEFPKEGPSILRIQQVVRGDSAAYFCASSYLNTEAFFGQGTRLTVV.

The table lists this clonotype with many counts. The CDR3 region is CASTVGGSYQETQYF. In DNA, the CDR3 is TGTGCCAGCACCGTGGGCGGCTCATACCAAGAGACCCAGTACTTC. The rearrangement links TRBV12-3 or TRBV12-4 to TRBJ2-5; D is ambiguous. CDR3 length: 15 amino acids. V was clipped by 7 bases and J by 0 bases, with 15 bases between them.